The sequence of this T cell receptor beta chain was determined in a study of blood T cell repertoires in COVID-19. Researchers sorted participants into cohorts using their self-reported clinical history. Only in-frame clones appear in the TCRdb table, and some are missing; sequencing was by immunoSEQ multiplex PCR. The top ten clones hold roughly 4% of a sample with more than 120,000 clones, over 75% of them seen once. Germline values: CDR1 MDHEN, CDR2 SYDVKM. The CDR3 is 15 amino acids. Losses at the gene ends were 5 bases for V and 8 bases for J; bases not matched to a gene: 12. This clonotype was sampled from a man aged 50 to 60 in a cohort exposed to, infected with or recovered from COVID-19 (not recorded which). The specimen sequenced was PBMCs or T cells enriched from blood (not recorded which). The chain employs TRBV28 and TRBJ2-1, with 7 bases aligning to TRBD1. The CDR3 DNA sequence: TGTGCCAGCAGTCCACCGGGACAGCTAAGGCATGAGCAGTTCTTC. Translation gives CASSPPGQLRHEQFF.